The rows below give T cell receptor beta chains drawn from one sample of a study of blood T cell repertoires in COVID-19. The protocol was immunoSEQ multiplex PCR, while the TCRdb copy is restricted to in-frame clones and leaves out a portion. The table includes approximately 70,000 clones, about four fifths detected once. The material sequenced was peripheral blood. These receptors were obtained from a human donor in a cohort sampled during active COVID-19. The CDR3 runs from the conserved cysteine through the conserved F or W. Fields, in order: V gene, D gene, J gene, clone size, CDR3 DNA, CDR3 protein. D genes are given only for firm matches. Only some rows state a clone size, as once, few, many or a class for expanded clones.

TRBV5-8	TRBD1	TRBJ2-7	NA	TGTGCCAGCAGCTTGGAGTCAGGGGGTAGCGACGAGCAGTACTTC	CASSLESGGSDEQYF
TRBV5-1	TRBD1	TRBJ1-1	NA	TGCGCCAGCAGTGACACAGGGGGCACCACTGAAGCTTTCTTT	CASSDTGGTTEAFF
TRBV6-2/TRBV6-3	TRBD1	TRBJ1-2	NA	TGTGCCAGCAGTCCGACAGGGGCGTACACGTATGGGGGCTACACCTTC	CASSPTGAYTYGGYTF
TRBV5-5	NA	TRBJ2-3	NA	TGTGCCAGCAGCTTCCAGGGCAGTAGCAGGTATACGCAGTATTTT	CASSFQGSSRYTQYF
TRBV14	NA	TRBJ1-6	NA	TGTGCCAGCAGCCAAACAGGGCATTCACCCCTCCACTTT	CASSQTGHSPLHF
TRBV5-5	TRBD1	TRBJ2-7	once	TGTGCCAGCAGCTCACAGGGGGGCGGCTACGAGCAGTACTTC	CASSSQGGGYEQYF
TRBV27	NA	TRBJ1-5	NA	TGTGCCAGCAGTTTAACTGGGCTATACAATCAGCCCCAGCATTTT	CASSLTGLYNQPQHF
TRBV7-6	NA	TRBJ2-7	NA	TGTGCCAGCGGAGGGCGGAACTACGAGCAGTACTTC	CASGGRNYEQYF
TRBV15	NA	TRBJ1-5	once	TGTGCCACCAGCAGAGATGCGGTTAGGGGCAGGGGCAATCAGCCCCAGCATTTT	CATSRDAVRGRGNQPQHF
TRBV29-1	TRBD2	TRBJ2-7	NA	TGCAGCGTTGATGTGGGGAGGGACGAGCAGTACTTC	CSVDVGRDEQYF
TRBV27	NA	TRBJ1-1	NA	TGTGCCAGCAGTTTATCCCCCCCGGGCACTGAAGCTTTCTTT	CASSLSPPGTEAFF
TRBV12-5	TRBD1	TRBJ2-7	NA	TGTGCTAGTGGGACCGGGACAGGGGGCGACGAGCAGTACTTC	CASGTGTGGDEQYF
TRBV7-8	TRBD2	TRBJ2-1	once	TGTGCCAGCAGCTTAGCACTAGCGGGGGGCTTATACAATGAGCAGTTCTTC	CASSLALAGGLYNEQFF
TRBV19	NA	TRBJ1-5	NA	TGTGCCAGTAGTTCAGGACAGCCCCAGCATTTT	CASSSGQPQHF
TRBV5-1	NA	TRBJ1-1	NA	TGCGCCAGCAGCCCCAGGGTAGGTCATGAAGCTTTCTTT	CASSPRVGHEAFF
TRBV21-1	NA	TRBJ2-3	NA	TGTGCCAGAATCGGCACAGATACGCAGTATTTT	CARIGTDTQYF
TRBV5-1	NA	TRBJ2-5	NA	TGCGCCAGCAGCTCCGGAGGCCGCGGCGAGACCCAGTACTTC	CASSSGGRGETQYF
TRBV12-3/TRBV12-4	NA	TRBJ2-5	NA	TGTGCCAGCAGCCGGGACTCCCAGGGGGCCCAGTACTTC	CASSRDSQGAQYF
TRBV30	NA	TRBJ2-7	NA	TGTGCCTGGAGTAGGGGCGGGGCCAACTACGAGCAGTACTTC	CAWSRGGANYEQYF
TRBV4-1	NA	TRBJ2-7	NA	TGCGCCAGCAGCCAAGATACAGTCCACGAGCAGTACTTC	CASSQDTVHEQYF
TRBV4-1	NA	TRBJ1-5	NA	TGCGCCAGCAGCCAAGAACAGCTGAATCAGCCCCAGCATTTT	CASSQEQLNQPQHF
TRBV6-5	NA	TRBJ2-2	NA	TGTGCCAGCAGTTACTCATCGGGGTCCGGGGAGCTGTTTTTT	CASSYSSGSGELFF
TRBV24-1	NA	TRBJ2-7	NA	TGTGCCACCAGGGACGTCCCGACAGGCGCTCTATCCTACGAGCAGTACTTC	CATRDVPTGALSYEQYF
TRBV30	TRBD1	TRBJ1-5	NA	TGTGCCTGGAGTTCCACGACAGGGAGCAATCAGCCCCAGCATTTT	CAWSSTTGSNQPQHF
TRBV6-5	NA	TRBJ1-3	NA	TGTGCCAGCAGATCATTCGGAAACACCATATATTTT	CASRSFGNTIYF